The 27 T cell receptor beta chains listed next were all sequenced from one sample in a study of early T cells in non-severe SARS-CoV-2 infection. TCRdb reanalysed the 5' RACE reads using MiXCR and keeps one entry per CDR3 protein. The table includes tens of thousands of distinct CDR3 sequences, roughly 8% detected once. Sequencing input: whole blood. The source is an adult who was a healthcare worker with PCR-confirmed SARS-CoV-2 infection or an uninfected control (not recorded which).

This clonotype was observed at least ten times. CDR3 region: CASSPLTGTDEQFF. CDR3 nucleotides: TGTGCCAGCTCACCACTGACAGGGACGGATGAGCAGTTCTTC. V is TRBV18 and J is TRBJ2-1; 7 nucleotides line up with TRBD1. CDR1 and CDR2 (germline): KGHSH, LQKENI. This CDR3 contains 14 residues. J lost 8 bases, V lost 1 base, and 5 bases had no gene match.

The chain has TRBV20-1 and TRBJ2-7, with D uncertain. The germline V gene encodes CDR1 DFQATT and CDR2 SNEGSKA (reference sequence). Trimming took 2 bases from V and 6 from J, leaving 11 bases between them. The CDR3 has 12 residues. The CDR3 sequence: CSARTDAAEQYF. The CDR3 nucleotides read TGCAGTGCTAGAACTGACGCCGCCGAGCAGTACTTC.

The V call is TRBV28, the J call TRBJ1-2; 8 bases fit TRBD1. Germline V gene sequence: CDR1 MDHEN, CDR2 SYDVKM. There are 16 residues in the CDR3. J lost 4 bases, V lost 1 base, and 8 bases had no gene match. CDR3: CASSLFRGRVGYGYTF. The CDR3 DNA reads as TGTGCCAGCAGTTTATTCAGGGGGCGCGTTGGCTATGGCTACACCTTC.

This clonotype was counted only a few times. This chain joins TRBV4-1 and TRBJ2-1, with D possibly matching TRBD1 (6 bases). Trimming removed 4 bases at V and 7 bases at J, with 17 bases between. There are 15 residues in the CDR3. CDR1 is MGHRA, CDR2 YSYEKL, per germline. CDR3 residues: CASSPTGIASNEQFF. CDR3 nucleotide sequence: TGCGCCAGCAGCCCCACAGGGATTGCTTCTAATGAGCAGTTCTTC.

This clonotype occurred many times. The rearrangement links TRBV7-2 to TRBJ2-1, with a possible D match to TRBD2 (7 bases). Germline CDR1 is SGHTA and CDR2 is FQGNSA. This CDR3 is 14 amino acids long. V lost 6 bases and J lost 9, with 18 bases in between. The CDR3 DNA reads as TGTGCCAGCAGTGGGGGGGGCAGTCAGGGTGAGCAGTTCTTC. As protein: CASSGGGSQGEQFF.

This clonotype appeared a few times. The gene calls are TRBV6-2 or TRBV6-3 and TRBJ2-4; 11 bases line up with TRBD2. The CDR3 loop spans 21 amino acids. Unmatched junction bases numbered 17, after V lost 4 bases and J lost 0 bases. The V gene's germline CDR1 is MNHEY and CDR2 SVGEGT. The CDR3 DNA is TGTGCCAGCAGTTTTCCTCCCTACCTAGCGGGGGGAGACCTAGCCAAAAACATTCAGTACTTC. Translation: CASSFPPYLAGGDLAKNIQYF.

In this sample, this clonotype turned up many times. The CDR3 loop reads CASSRRLPLRGDYGYTF. The CDR3 DNA reads as TGTGCCAGCAGCCGACGACTTCCTCTTCGGGGAGACTATGGCTACACCTTC. The chain uses TRBV7-8 and TRBJ1-2; D remains unclear. CDR3 length equals 17 residues. V was cut by 5 bases and J by 3 bases, with 22 bases left in between. Germline V lookup: CDR1 SGHVS, CDR2 FQNEAQ.

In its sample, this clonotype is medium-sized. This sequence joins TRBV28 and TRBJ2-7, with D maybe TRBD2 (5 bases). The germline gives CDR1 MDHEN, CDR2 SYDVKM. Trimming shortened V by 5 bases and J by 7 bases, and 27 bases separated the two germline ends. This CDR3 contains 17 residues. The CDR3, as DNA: TGTGCCAGCAGTCCACGACTCGTGCGGGCGAGGTCGTGGGAGCAGTACTTC. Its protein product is CASSPRLVRARSWEQYF.

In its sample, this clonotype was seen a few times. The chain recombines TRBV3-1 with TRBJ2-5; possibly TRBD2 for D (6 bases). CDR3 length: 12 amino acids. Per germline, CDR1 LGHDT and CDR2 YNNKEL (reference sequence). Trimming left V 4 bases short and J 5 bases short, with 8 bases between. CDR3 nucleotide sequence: TGTGCCAGCAGCCTAGCGGCGGAGACCCAGTACTTC. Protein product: CASSLAAETQYF.

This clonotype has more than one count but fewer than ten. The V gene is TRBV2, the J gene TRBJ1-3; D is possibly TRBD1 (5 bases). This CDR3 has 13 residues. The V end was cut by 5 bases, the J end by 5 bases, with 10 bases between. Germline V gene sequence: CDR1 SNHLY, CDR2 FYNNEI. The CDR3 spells CASSQGTRNTIYF. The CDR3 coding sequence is TGTGCCAGCAGTCAGGGAACCAGAAACACCATATATTTT.

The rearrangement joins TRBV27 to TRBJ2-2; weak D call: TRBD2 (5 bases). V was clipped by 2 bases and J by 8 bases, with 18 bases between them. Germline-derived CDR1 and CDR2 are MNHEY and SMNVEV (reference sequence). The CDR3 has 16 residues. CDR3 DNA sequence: TGTGCCAGCAGTTTAAATAGCGCCAGTCCGGGGGGGGAGCTGTTTTTT. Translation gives CASSLNSASPGGELFF.

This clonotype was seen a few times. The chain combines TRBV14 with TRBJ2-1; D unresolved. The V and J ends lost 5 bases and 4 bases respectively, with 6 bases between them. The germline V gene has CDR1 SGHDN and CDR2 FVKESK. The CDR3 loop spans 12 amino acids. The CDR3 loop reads CASSVVYNEQFF. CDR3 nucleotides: TGTGCCAGCAGCGTCGTGTACAATGAGCAGTTCTTC. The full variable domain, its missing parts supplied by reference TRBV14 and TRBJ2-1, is EAGVTQFPSHSVIEKGQTVTLRCDPISGHDNLYWYRRVMGKEIKFLLHFVKESKQDESGMPNNRFLAERTGGTYSTLKVQPAELEDSGVYFCASSVVYNEQFFGPGTRLTVL.

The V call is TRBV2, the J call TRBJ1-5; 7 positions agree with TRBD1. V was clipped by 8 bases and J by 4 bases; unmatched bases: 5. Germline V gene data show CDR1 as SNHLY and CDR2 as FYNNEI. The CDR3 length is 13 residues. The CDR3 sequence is CASAGQANQPQHF. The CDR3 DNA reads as TGTGCCAGCGCCGGACAGGCAAATCAGCCCCAGCATTTT.

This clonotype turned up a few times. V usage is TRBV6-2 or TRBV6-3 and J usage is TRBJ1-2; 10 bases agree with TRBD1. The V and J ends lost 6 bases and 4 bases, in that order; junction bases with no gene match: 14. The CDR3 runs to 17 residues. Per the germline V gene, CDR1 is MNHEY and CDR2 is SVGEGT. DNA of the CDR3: TGTGCCAGCAGGTCCGGGACAGGGGACCCCCTCAGCTATGGCTACACCTTC. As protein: CASRSGTGDPLSYGYTF.

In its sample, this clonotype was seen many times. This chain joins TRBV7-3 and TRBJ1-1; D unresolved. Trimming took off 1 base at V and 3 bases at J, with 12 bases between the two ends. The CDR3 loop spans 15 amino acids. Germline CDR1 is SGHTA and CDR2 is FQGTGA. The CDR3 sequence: CASSLNGGLDTEAFF. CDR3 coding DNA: TGTGCCAGCAGCTTAAACGGCGGTCTGGACACTGAAGCTTTCTTT.

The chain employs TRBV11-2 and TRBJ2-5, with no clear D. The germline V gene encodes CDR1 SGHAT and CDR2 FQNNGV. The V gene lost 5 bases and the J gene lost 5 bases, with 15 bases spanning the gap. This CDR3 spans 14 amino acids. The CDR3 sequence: CASSPVSRKETQYF. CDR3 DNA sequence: TGTGCCAGCAGCCCAGTTAGTCGTAAGGAGACCCAGTACTTC.

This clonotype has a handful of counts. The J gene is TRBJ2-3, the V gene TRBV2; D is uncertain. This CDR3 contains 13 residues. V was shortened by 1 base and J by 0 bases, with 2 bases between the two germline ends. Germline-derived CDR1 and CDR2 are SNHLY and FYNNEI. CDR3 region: CASSEVSTDTQYF. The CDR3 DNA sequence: TGTGCCAGCAGTGAAGTTAGCACAGATACGCAGTATTTT.

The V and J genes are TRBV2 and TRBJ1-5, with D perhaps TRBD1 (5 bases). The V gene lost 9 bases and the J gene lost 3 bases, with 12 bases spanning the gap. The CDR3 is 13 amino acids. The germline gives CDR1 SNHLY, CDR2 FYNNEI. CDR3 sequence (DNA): TGTGCCAGTAGGGGACGGCTCAATCAGCCCCAGCATTTT. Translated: CASRGRLNQPQHF.

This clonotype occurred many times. The chain's CDR3 is CSVENHRGHNEQFF. CDR3 bases: TGCAGCGTCGAAAACCACAGGGGACACAATGAGCAGTTCTTC. V and J are TRBV29-1 and TRBJ2-1, with TRBD1 identical over 7 bases. This CDR3 has 14 residues. Germline loops: CDR1 SQVTM, CDR2 ANQGSEA. With 6 bases clipped from V and 5 bases from J, the junction kept 10 bases outside the gene matches.

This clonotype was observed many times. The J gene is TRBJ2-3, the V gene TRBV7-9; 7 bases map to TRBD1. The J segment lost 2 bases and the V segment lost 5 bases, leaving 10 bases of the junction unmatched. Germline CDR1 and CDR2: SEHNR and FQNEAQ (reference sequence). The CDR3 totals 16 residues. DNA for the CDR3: TGTGCCAGCAGCCGTGCAGGGGGACGGCCCACAGATACGCAGTATTTT. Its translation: CASSRAGGRPTDTQYF. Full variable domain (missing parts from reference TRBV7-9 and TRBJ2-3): DTGVSQNPRHKITKRGQNVTFRCDPISEHNRLYWYRQTLGQGPEFLTYFQNEAQLEKSRLLSDRFSAERPKGSFSTLEIQRTEQGDSAMYLCASSRAGGRPTDTQYFGPGTRLTVL.

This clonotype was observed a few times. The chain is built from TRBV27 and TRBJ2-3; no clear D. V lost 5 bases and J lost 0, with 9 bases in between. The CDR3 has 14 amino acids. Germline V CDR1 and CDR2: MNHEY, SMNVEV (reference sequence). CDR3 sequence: CASSLRASTDTQYF. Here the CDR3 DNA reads TGTGCCAGCAGTCTTCGTGCTAGCACAGATACGCAGTATTTT.

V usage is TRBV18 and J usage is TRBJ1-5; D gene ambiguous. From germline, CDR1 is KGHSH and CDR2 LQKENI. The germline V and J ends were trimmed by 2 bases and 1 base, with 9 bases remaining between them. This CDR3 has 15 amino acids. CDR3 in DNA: TGTGCCAGCTCACCAGGACGGATCAGCAATCAGCCCCAGCATTTT. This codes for CASSPGRISNQPQHF.

CDR3 amino acids: CASSLGKYGELFF. DNA for the CDR3: TGTGCCAGCAGCTTAGGAAAGTACGGGGAGCTGTTTTTT. V is TRBV7-7 and J is TRBJ2-2; no reliable D call. The germline V gene has CDR1 SSHAT and CDR2 FNYEAQ (reference sequence). The length of the CDR3 is 13 residues. V gave up 1 base and J gave up 7 bases, with 7 bases separating them.

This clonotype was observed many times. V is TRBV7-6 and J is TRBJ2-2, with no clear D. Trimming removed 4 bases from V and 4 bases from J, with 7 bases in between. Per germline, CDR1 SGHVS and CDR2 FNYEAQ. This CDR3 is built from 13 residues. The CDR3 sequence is CASSSVPTGELFF. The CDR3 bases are TGTGCCAGCAGCTCTGTCCCCACCGGGGAGCTGTTTTTT.

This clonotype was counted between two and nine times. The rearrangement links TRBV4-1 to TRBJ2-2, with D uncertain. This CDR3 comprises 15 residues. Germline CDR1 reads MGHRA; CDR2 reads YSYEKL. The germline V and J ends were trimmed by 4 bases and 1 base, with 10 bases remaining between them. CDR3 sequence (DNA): TGCGCCAGCAGCCTCATTACCTTGAACACCGGGGAGCTGTTTTTT. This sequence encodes CASSLITLNTGELFF.

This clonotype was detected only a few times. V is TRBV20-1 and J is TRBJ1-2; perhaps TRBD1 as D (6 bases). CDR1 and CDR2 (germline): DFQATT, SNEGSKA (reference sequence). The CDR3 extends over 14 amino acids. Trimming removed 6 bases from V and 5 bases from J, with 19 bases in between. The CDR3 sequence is CSARMDSLGYGYTF. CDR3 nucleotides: TGCAGTGCGAGGATGGACAGCCTTGGTTATGGCTACACCTTC.

Here the CDR3 DNA reads TGTGCCAGCAGCTTAGAGGGAATCGGTAATTCACCCCTCCACTTT. It translates to CASSLEGIGNSPLHF. V is TRBV7-2 and J is TRBJ1-6; D is ambiguous. Germline V lookup: CDR1 SGHTA, CDR2 FQGNSA. The CDR3 runs to 15 residues. Trimming removed 1 base from V and 6 bases from J, with 10 bases in between.